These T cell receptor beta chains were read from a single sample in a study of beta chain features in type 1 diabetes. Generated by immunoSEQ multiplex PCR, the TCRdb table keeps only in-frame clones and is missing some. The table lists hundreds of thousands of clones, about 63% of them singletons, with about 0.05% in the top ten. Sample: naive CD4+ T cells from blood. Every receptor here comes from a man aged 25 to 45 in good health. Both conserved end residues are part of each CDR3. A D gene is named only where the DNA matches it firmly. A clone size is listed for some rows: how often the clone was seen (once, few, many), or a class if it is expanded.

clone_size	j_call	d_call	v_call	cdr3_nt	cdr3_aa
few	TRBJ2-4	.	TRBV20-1	TGCAGTGCTAGGTCCAAAAACATTCAGTACTTC	CSARSKNIQYF
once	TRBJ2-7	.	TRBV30	TGTGCCTGGAGTGGGCAACAGGACGAGCAGTACTTC	CAWSGQQDEQYF
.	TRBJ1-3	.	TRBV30	TGTGCCTTAACCTCTTCGGGGGGAAACACCATATATTTT	CALTSSGGNTIYF
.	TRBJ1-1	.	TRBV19	TGTGCCAGTAGCTCCAGGGGAACTGAAGCTTTCTTT	CASSSRGTEAFF
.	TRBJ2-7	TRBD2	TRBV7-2	TGTGCCAGCAGTTGGGGGACTATACTAACCGAGCAGTACTTC	CASSWGTILTEQYF
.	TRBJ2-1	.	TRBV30	TGTGCCTGGAGTTGGTATCTGGACTCTGGTTACAATGAGCAGTTCTTC	CAWSWYLDSGYNEQFF
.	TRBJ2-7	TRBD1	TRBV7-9	TGTGCCAGCAGCGTGACAGGGAATTACGAGCAGTACTTC	CASSVTGNYEQYF
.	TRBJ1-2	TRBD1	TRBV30	TGTGCCTGGAGTGACAGGGGGAACTATGGCTACACCTTC	CAWSDRGNYGYTF
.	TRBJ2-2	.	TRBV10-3	TGTGCCATCACGGAGTCCGGGGAGCTGTTTTTT	CAITESGELFF
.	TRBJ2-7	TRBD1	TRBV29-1	TGCAGCGTTGTCTTGGACAGGGGCTACGAGCAGTACTTC	CSVVLDRGYEQYF
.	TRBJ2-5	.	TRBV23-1	TGCGCCAGCAGTCAATTTAGGGACAAGTACTTC	CASSQFRDKYF
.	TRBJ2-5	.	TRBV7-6	TGTGCCAGCAGCAGGCAATGGGAGACCCAGTACTTC	CASSRQWETQYF
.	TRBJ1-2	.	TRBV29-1	TGCAGCACGGTGCTGGGCCTCTATGGCTACACCTTC	CSTVLGLYGYTF
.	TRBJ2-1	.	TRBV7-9	TGTGCCAGCAGCTTAGATATATCTAAAGGGGAGCAGTTCTTC	CASSLDISKGEQFF
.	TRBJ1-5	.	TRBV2	TGTGCCAGCAAAAGGGATCTGAGTCAGCCCCAGCATTTT	CASKRDLSQPQHF
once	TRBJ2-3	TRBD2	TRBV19	TGTGCCACCTCTCTTCTGGGAGGGGCAGATACGCAGTATTTT	CATSLLGGADTQYF
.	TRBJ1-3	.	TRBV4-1	TGCGCCAGCAGCCTCAGGTCCGGCTCTGGAAACACCATATATTTT	CASSLRSGSGNTIYF
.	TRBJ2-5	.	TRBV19	TGTGCCAGTAGCCACCAAATCCCTGGGGAGACCCAGTACTTC	CASSHQIPGETQYF
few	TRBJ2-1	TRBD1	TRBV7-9	TGTGCCAGCAGCGCAGACAGGGTAACATACAATGAGCAGTTCTTC	CASSADRVTYNEQFF
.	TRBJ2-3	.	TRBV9	TGTGCCAGCAGCGGGACAGGGAGGGCAGATACGCAGTATTTT	CASSGTGRADTQYF
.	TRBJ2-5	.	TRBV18	TGTGCCAGCTCACGATACCAAGAGACCCAGTACTTC	CASSRYQETQYF
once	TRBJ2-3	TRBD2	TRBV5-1	TGCGCCAGCAGACCAAGCGGGGTTAGCACAGATACGCAGTATTTT	CASRPSGVSTDTQYF
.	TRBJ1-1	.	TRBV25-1	TGTGCCAGCAGGGGAATCCGGGACCCGAGAGGGTGGGAAGCTTTCTTT	CASRGIRDPRGWEAFF
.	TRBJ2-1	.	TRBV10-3	TGTGCCATCAGCGGACAGACTCGTAATGAGCAGTTCTTC	CAISGQTRNEQFF
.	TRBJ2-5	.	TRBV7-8	TGTGCCAGCAGTGCTATCGCCGGCGGTAAGACCCAGTACTTC	CASSAIAGGKTQYF
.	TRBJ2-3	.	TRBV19	TGTGCCAGTAGTATCGGCGGGGGCCAAACAGATACGCAGTATTTT	CASSIGGGQTDTQYF
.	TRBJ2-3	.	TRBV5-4	TGTGCCAGCAGCTTGTCAGATACGCAGTATTTT	CASSLSDTQYF
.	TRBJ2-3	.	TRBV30	TGTGCCTGGAGGACTGCGAGCACAGATACGCAGTATTTT	CAWRTASTDTQYF
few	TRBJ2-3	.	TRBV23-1	TGCGCCAGCAGTCAATCGAGACGGAGCACAGATACGCAGTATTTT	CASSQSRRSTDTQYF
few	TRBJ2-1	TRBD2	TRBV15	TGTGCCACCAGCAGAGAAAAAGGCGGTAGCGGGAGGTACAATGAGCAGTTCTTC	CATSREKGGSGRYNEQFF
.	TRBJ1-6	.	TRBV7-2	TGTGCCAGCAGCTTACAGGGCCATAATTCACCCCTCCACTTT	CASSLQGHNSPLHF
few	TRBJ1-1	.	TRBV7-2	TGTGCCAGCAGCCCTCCAGTTATGAACACTGAAGCTTTCTTT	CASSPPVMNTEAFF
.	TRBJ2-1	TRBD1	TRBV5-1	TGCGCCAGCAGCTTGGAGGGGACAGGGACCGTTGAGCAGTTCTTC	CASSLEGTGTVEQFF
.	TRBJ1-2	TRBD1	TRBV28	TGTGCCAGCAGGACGCCCTCGACAGGGGAAGGGTATGGCTACACCTTC	CASRTPSTGEGYGYTF
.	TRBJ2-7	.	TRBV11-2	TGTGCCAGCAGCAGCACTTGGGACCACGAGCAGTACTTC	CASSSTWDHEQYF
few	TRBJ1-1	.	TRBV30	TGTGCCTGGAGTGAGGGGTTGGGGACTGAAGCTTTCTTT	CAWSEGLGTEAFF
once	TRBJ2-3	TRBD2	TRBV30	TGTGCCTGGAGTAGTGGGACTAGCGGGAGGGCAGATACGCAGTATTTT	CAWSSGTSGRADTQYF
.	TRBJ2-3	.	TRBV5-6	TGTGCCAGCAGCTTGGCCCTGGGATATTTCGGCACAGATACGCAGTATTTT	CASSLALGYFGTDTQYF